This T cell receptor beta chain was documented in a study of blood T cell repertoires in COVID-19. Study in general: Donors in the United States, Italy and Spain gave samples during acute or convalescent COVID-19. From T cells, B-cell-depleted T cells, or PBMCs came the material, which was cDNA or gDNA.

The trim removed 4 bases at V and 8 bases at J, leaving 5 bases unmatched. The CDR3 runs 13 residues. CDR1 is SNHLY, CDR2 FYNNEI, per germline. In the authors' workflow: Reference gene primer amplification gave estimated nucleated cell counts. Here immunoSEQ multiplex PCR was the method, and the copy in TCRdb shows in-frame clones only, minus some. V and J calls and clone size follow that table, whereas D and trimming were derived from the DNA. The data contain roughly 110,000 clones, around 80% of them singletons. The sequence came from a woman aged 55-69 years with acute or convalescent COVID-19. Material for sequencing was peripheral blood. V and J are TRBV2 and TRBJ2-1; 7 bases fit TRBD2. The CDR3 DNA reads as TGTGCCAGCAGTGTAGAGGGAGGGTATGAGCAGTTCTTC. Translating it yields CASSVEGGYEQFF.